The source of this T cell receptor beta chain is a study of identical twins. V dropped 0 bases and J dropped 6 bases, with 11 bases sitting between them. There are 14 residues in the CDR3. Germline lookup yields CDR1 SGHRS and CDR2 YFSETQ. This clonotype was seen a few times. TCRdb fed the 5' RACE reads into MiXCR, producing one record per CDR3 protein. The table has a few hundred thousand distinct CDR3 sequences, approximately 9.6% seen once. Separately, the same data were catalogued under a study of yellow fever vaccine responses in identical twins.

Sequencing was carried out using PBMCs. The chain uses TRBV5-1 and TRBJ2-3; D may match TRBD1 or TRBD2 (5 bases each). This clonotype originated in a woman under 30 in good health. CDR3: CASSLARGVDTQYF. The CDR3 region has the DNA TGCGCCAGCAGCTTGGCCCGAGGGGTCGATACGCAGTATTTT.